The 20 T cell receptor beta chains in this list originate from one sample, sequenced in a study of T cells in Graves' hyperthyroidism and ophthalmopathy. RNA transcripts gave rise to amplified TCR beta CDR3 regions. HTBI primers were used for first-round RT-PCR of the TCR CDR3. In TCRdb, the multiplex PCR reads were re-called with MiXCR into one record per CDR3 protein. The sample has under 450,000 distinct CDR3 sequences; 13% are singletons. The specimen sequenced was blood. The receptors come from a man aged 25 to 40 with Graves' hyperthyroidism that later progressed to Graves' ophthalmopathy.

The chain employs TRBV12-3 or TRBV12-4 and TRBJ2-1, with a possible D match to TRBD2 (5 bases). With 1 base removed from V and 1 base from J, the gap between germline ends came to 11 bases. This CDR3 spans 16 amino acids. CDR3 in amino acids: CASSLVGKVSYNEQFF. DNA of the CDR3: TGTGCCAGCAGTTTAGTCGGGAAAGTATCCTACAATGAGCAGTTCTTC.

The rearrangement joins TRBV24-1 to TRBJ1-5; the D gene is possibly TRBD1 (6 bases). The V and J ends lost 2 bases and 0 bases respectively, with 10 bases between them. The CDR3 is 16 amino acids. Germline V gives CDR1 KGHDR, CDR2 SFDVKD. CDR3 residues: CATSDSGQYSNQPQHF. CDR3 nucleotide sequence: TGTGCCACCAGTGATTCCGGACAGTATAGCAATCAGCCCCAGCATTTT.

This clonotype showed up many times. The CDR3 here is CSARGGLALTDTQYF. Here the CDR3 DNA reads TGCAGTGCTAGAGGGGGACTAGCGTTGACAGATACGCAGTATTTT. The chain uses TRBV20-1 and TRBJ2-3; 10 bases map to TRBD2. In germline, CDR1 is DFQATT, CDR2 SNEGSKA (reference sequence). The CDR3 is 15 residues long. Germline trimming cut 1 base from V and 3 bases from J; bases unmatched to any gene: 4.

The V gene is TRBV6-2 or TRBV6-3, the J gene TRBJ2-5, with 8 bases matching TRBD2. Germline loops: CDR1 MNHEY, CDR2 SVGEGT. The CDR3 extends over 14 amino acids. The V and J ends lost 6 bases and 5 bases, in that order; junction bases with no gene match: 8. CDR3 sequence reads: CASSPGGATETQYF. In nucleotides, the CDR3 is TGTGCCAGCAGCCCCGGGGGGGCCACGGAGACCCAGTACTTC.

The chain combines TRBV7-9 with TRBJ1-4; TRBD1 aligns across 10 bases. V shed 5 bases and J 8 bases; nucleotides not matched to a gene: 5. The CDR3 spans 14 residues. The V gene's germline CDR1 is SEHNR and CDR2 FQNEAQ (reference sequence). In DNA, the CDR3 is TGTGCCAGCAGCACAGGACAGGGGGAAGAAAAACTGTTTTTT. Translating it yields CASSTGQGEEKLFF.

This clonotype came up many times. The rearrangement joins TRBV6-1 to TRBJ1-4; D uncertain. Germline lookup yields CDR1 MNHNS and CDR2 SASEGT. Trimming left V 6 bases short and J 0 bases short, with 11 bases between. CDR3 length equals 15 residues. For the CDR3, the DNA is TGTGCCAGCAGCCCCATCGATGCAACTAATGAAAAACTGTTTTTT. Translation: CASSPIDATNEKLFF.

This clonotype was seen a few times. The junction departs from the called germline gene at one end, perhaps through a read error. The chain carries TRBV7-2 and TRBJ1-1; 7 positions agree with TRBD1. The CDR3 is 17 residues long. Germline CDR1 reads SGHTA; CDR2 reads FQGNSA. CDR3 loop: CASSLGSGTVPNPEAFF. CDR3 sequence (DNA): TGTGCCAGCAGCTTAGGTTCGGGGACAGTCCCGAACCCTGAAGCTTTCTTT.

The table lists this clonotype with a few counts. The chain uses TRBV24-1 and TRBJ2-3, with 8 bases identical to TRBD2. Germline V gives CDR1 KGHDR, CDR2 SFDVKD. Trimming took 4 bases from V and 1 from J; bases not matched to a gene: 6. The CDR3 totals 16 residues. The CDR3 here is CATSDLGLAGTDTQYF. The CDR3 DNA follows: TGTGCCACCAGTGACTTAGGACTAGCTGGCACAGATACGCAGTATTTT.

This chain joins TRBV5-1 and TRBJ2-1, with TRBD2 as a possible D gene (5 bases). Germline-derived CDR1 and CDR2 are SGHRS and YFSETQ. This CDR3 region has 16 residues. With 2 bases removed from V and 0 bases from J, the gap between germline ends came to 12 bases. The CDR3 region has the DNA TGCGCCAGCAGCTTATCAGCGGTGAGCTCCTACAATGAGCAGTTCTTC. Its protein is CASSLSAVSSYNEQFF.

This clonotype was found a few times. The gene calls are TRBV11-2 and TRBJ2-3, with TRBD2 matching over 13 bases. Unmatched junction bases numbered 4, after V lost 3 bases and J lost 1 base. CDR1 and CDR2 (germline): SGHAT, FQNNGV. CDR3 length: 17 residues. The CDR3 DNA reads TGTGCCAGCAGCTTTACTAGCGGGGGGGGAGGCACAGATACGCAGTATTTT. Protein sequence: CASSFTSGGGGTDTQYF.

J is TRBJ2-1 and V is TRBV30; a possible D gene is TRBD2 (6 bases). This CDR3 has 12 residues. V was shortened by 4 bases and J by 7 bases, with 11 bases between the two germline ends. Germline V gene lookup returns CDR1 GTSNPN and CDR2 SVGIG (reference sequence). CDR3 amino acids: CAWTRRGNEQFF. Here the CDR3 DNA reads TGTGCCTGGACAAGGCGGGGTAATGAGCAGTTCTTC.

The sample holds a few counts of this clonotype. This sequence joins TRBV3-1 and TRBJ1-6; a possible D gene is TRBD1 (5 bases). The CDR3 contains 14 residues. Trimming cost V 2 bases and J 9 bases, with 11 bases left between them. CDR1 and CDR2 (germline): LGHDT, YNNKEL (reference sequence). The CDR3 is CASSQQGAGSPLHF. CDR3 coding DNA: TGTGCCAGCAGCCAACAGGGCGCCGGTTCACCCCTCCACTTT.

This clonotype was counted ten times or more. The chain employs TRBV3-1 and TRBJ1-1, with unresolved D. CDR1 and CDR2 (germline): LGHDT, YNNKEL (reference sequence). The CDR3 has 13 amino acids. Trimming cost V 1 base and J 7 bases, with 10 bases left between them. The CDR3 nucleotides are TGTGCCAGCAGCCAAGTGGGCGGGTATGAAGCTTTCTTT. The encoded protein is CASSQVGGYEAFF.

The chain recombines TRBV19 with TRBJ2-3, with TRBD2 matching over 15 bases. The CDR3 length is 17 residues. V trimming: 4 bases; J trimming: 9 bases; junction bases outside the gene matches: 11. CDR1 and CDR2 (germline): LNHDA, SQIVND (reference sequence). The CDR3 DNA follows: TGTGCCAGTAGTACCGGACTAGCGGGGGGGCCAGGAAAGACGCAGTATTTT. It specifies CASSTGLAGGPGKTQYF.

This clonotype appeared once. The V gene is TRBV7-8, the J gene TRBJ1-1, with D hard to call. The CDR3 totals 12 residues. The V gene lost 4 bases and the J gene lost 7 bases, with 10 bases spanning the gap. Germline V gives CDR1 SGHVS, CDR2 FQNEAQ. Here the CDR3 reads CASSSSRIEAFF. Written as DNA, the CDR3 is TGTGCCAGCAGCTCGTCCAGGATTGAAGCTTTCTTT.

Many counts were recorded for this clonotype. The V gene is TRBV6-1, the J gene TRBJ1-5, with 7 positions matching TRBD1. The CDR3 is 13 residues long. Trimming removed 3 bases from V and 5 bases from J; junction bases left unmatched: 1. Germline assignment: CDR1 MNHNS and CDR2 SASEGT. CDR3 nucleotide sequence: TGTGCCAGCAGTGAGACAGGGCATCAGCCCCAGCATTTT. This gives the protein CASSETGHQPQHF.

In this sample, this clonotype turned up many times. This CDR3 is CSARTGTGARETQYF. The DNA for the CDR3 is TGCAGTGCTAGAACCGGGACAGGTGCTAGGGAGACCCAGTACTTC. This chain joins TRBV20-1 and TRBJ2-5, with 8 positions matching TRBD1. V shed 2 bases and J 5 bases; nucleotides not matched to a gene: 10. Looked up from germline, CDR1 is DFQATT and CDR2 is SNEGSKA (reference sequence). The CDR3 is made up of 15 amino acids.

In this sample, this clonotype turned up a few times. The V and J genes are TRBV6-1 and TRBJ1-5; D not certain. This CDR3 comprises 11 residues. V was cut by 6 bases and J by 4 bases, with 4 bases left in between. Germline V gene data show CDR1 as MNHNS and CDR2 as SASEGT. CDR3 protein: CASRENQPQHF. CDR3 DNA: TGTGCCAGCAGAGAAAATCAGCCCCAGCATTTT.

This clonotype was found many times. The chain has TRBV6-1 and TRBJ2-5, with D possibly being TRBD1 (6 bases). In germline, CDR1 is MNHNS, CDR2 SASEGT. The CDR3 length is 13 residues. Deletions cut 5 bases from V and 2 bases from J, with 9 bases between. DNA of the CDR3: TGTGCCAGCAGTAGGACAGTTCAAGAGACCCAGTACTTC. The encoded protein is CASSRTVQETQYF.

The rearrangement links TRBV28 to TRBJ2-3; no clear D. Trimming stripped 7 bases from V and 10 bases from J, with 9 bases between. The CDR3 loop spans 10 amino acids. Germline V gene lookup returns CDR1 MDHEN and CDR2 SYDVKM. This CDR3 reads CASTPYPQYF. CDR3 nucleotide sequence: TGTGCCAGCACCCCCTATCCGCAGTATTTT.